The rows below give T cell receptor beta chains drawn from one sample of a study of beta chain features in type 1 diabetes. Using immunoSEQ multiplex PCR, the repertoire was profiled, and TCRdb retains in-frame clones only, with some absent. The data hold about 700,000 clones, with roughly 13% observed a single time. The sample comprised naive CD4+ T cells from blood. These receptors came from a man aged 18-30 years with type 1 diabetes. Both conserved end residues are part of each CDR3. D genes are given only for firm matches. A row's size may be missing; if present it is once, few, many or a size class.

j_gene	abundance	v_gene	d_gene	len	CDR3nt	CDR3aa
TRBJ1-2	NA	TRBV7-9	TRBD1	15	TGTGCCAGCAGCTTTAGGGGACAGGCGGACTATGGCTACACCTTC	CASSFRGQADYGYTF
TRBJ2-7	few	TRBV13	NA	18	TGTGCCAGCAGCTTAAGTCAACGGGCCTCTCTGAGCTCCTACGAGCAGTACTTC	CASSLSQRASLSSYEQYF
TRBJ1-1	NA	TRBV20-1	NA	11	TGCAGTGCCGAAAGAGCGACTGAAGCTTTCTTT	CSAERATEAFF
TRBJ2-7	NA	TRBV7-9	NA	14	TGTGCCAGCAGCAAAGCCACGGTGAGCTACGAGCAGTACTTC	CASSKATVSYEQYF
TRBJ2-1	few	TRBV10-3	NA	13	TGTGCCATCAGTAGGAGCCCGGGCAATGAGCAGTTCTTC	CAISRSPGNEQFF
TRBJ1-1	NA	TRBV30	NA	13	TGTGCCTGGAGCGAACAGGCGAACACTGAAGCTTTCTTT	CAWSEQANTEAFF
TRBJ2-2	NA	TRBV7-8	TRBD1	16	TGTGCCAGCAGCTACCGGGACAGGGGTTCCACCGGGGAGCTGTTTTTT	CASSYRDRGSTGELFF
TRBJ1-4	few	TRBV12-2	NA	21	TGTGCAAGTCGCTTAGTTCCCCCCCGGCGGGGGACGGGAGCAACTAATGAAAAACTGTTTTTT	CASRLVPPRRGTGATNEKLFF
TRBJ1-2	few	TRBV4-2	NA	11	TGTGCCAGCAGCCAAGGCTATGGCTACACCTTC	CASSQGYGYTF
TRBJ1-4	NA	TRBV4-1	NA	16	TGCGCCAGCACCCAACGGGGCTCGATCACTAATGAAAAACTGTTTTTT	CASTQRGSITNEKLFF
TRBJ1-1	NA	TRBV30	NA	12	TGTGCCTGGAGTCGGGGTAGCACTGAAGCTTTCTTT	CAWSRGSTEAFF
TRBJ2-1	few	TRBV29-1	TRBD2	14	TGCAGCGCCCCGACTAGCGGGGAATACAATGAGCAGTTCTTC	CSAPTSGEYNEQFF
TRBJ2-7	few	TRBV9	NA	15	TGTGCCAGCAGCGGCCGGGACGCCGGAACCTACGAGCAGTACTTC	CASSGRDAGTYEQYF
TRBJ2-7	NA	TRBV29-1	NA	13	TGCAGCGTTGCTTTGACAGGTCCCTACGAGCAGTACTTC	CSVALTGPYEQYF
TRBJ1-6	few	TRBV6-1	NA	14	TGTGCCAGCAGTGAAGCCGGGACCAATTCACCCCTCCACTTT	CASSEAGTNSPLHF
TRBJ1-4	NA	TRBV9	NA	14	TGTGCCAGCAGCTTGGACGCAACTAATGAAAAACTGTTTTTT	CASSLDATNEKLFF
TRBJ1-2	NA	TRBV6-1	NA	13	TGTGCCACCCAGTCAGACCCTGGAAGAGGCTACACCTTC	CATQSDPGRGYTF
TRBJ1-2	NA	TRBV2	NA	11	TGTGCCAGCGGCAAAACCTATGGCTACACCTTC	CASGKTYGYTF
TRBJ1-4	NA	TRBV2	NA	13	TGTGCCAGCAGTGGAGGACAGCTCGAAAAACTGTTTTTT	CASSGGQLEKLFF
TRBJ1-5	NA	TRBV25-1	NA	14	TGTGCCAGCAGTGACACCCAGGGCCATCAGCCCCAGCATTTT	CASSDTQGHQPQHF
TRBJ1-1	few	TRBV4-1	TRBD1	16	TGCGCCAGCAGCCCCCGGACAGGGGGCGCGGGTACTGAAGCTTTCTTT	CASSPRTGGAGTEAFF
TRBJ1-2	few	TRBV18	NA	12	TGTGCCAGCTCCAGCGTTAACTATGGCTACACCTTC	CASSSVNYGYTF
TRBJ2-3	NA	TRBV5-1	NA	14	TGCGCCAGCAGAAGGGACGGTGGCACAGATACGCAGTATTTT	CASRRDGGTDTQYF
TRBJ2-1	NA	TRBV6-1	NA	15	TGTGCCAGCAGTGAAATCGGTAGCTCCTACAATGAGCAGTTCTTC	CASSEIGSSYNEQFF
TRBJ1-6	NA	TRBV9	NA	12	TGTGCCAGCAGCGTTGAGTTGGGACTCCTCCACTTT	CASSVELGLLHF
TRBJ1-2	few	TRBV6-6	TRBD1	14	TGTGCCAGCATTTCAGGACAGGGCGACTATGGCTACACCTTC	CASISGQGDYGYTF
TRBJ2-7	once	TRBV5-4	TRBD2	16	TGTGCCAGCAGCTTGGCTCTAGCGGGGGGACCATACGAGCAGTACTTC	CASSLALAGGPYEQYF
TRBJ1-2	few	TRBV29-1	NA	15	TGCAGCGTTGTAGGGACCCTCGATGGTTACTATGGCTACACCTTC	CSVVGTLDGYYGYTF
TRBJ2-3	NA	TRBV2	NA	12	TGTGCCAGCAGGTCTGACACAGATACGCAGTATTTT	CASRSDTDTQYF
TRBJ2-1	few	TRBV27	NA	15	TGTGCCAGCAGGCCCGGGACCCTATCCTACAATGAGCAGTTCTTC	CASRPGTLSYNEQFF
TRBJ2-3	NA	TRBV11-2	TRBD2	14	TGTGCCAGCAGCCCCGGGACTATGATAGATACGCAGTATTTT	CASSPGTMIDTQYF
TRBJ1-2	few	TRBV6-5	TRBD1	15	TGTGCCAGCAGCAGGACAGGACAGCGTCTGGGTGGCTACACCTTC	CASSRTGQRLGGYTF
TRBJ1-2	few	TRBV4-2	NA	13	TGTGCCAGCAGCCAAGGCGGTAACTATGGCTACACCTTC	CASSQGGNYGYTF
TRBJ2-1	NA	TRBV2	NA	12	TGTGCCAGCAGTTTCACAGGGTCCAACGAGCTCTTC	CASSFTGSNELF
TRBJ2-2	NA	TRBV5-1	NA	12	TGCGCCAGCAGCTTGGAGTTCGGGGAGCTGTTTTTT	CASSLEFGELFF
TRBJ1-3	few	TRBV19	NA	14	TGTGCCAGTATTGGGACAACGGAGGGAAACACCATATATTTT	CASIGTTEGNTIYF
TRBJ2-1	NA	TRBV5-1	TRBD1	14	TGCGCCAGCAGCCCTGGACAGGGCTACAATGAGCAGTTCTTC	CASSPGQGYNEQFF
TRBJ2-4	few	TRBV25-1	NA	13	TGTGCCAGCAGTGATCCAGCCAAAAACATTCAGTACTTC	CASSDPAKNIQYF
TRBJ2-2	NA	TRBV7-9	NA	16	TGTGCCAGCAGCCCCCCTGGGGGGTCGGACACCGGGGAGCTGTTTTTT	CASSPPGGSDTGELFF
TRBJ1-1	NA	TRBV6-6	NA	13	TGTGCCAGCAGCTTGGGGGAAACCACTGAAGCTTTCTTT	CASSLGETTEAFF
TRBJ2-3	few	TRBV30	NA	14	TGTGCCTGGAGTTCCCCCGGCAGCACAGATACGCAGTATTTT	CAWSSPGSTDTQYF